The present T cell receptor beta chain was sequenced within a study of blood T cell repertoires in COVID-19 (dated by TCRdb to the early 2020s). Turning to the overall study: The collaborator samples originated in the United States, Italy and Spain and spanned the acute and convalescent phases of COVID-19. The material from the prospective study consisted of cDNA or gDNA derived from T cells, B-cell-depleted T cells, or PBMCs. The dataset comprised deeply sampled blood TCRbeta repertoires from subjects exposed to, actively infected with, or recovered from COVID-19. The repertoires were released in a freely available public database meant as a resource for research on the immune response to SARS-CoV-2. The samples were drawn from two sources: the first 160 participants of the ongoing ImmuneRACE study, and 1,000 to 1,500 subjects contributed by 6 global collaborators. The sample metadata nearly always contained a de-identified subject ID, COVID-19 status, age in years and sex. Where HLA class I and class II types were available, the types were taken from metadata supplied by the sample provider, not from assay-based typing. The research as a whole found: Clinical and demographic metadata were provided uncurated, with the amount varying by source and participant.

This clone has just one count. The antigen it binds to is not known. No much larger clone exists at a distance of one base, and base qualities are not known. Distinct nucleotide sequences in the sample also encode this CDR3. TCRbeta CDR3 regions were amplified from genomic DNA using the immunoSEQ Assay, a bias-controlled multiplex PCR. The original pipeline was this. The number of nucleated cells in each sample was estimated from the amplification of reference gene primers within the assay. To quantify the absolute abundance of each unique TCRbeta CDR3 rearrangement, sequence reads were collapsed and filtered. For each sample, productive Simpson clonality was calculated by taking the square root of Simpson's diversity index across productive rearrangements. This immuneACCESS table, as held by TCRdb, lists in-frame sequences with V and J called but not all clones. Of the missing ones, under half trace to an unresolved V gene in checked studies; the others have no known cause. The D gene and trimming were derived from the DNA, and the V and J assignments and clone size from that table. Counted in this sample were fewer than 250,000 clones; approximately 85% of them appeared once. 5% to 6% of the sample comes from the top ten.

The CDR3 starts with the cysteine, ends with the phenylalanine, and has 14 residues. Just the 42-base CDR3 DNA is kept, in frame starting at base 1. According to the germline V gene, CDR1 reads SGHRS and CDR2 reads YFSETQ. V and J are trimmed by 3 bases and 5 bases, and the gene matches miss 3 bases of the junction. One collaborating source in Seattle enrolled patients during active infection and followed them longitudinally through the course of disease. Collaborating institutions collected whole blood in K2EDTA tubes following their own protocols. For TCRbeta analysis, collaborator samples were shipped as frozen whole blood, as isolated PBMCs, or as DNA extracted from either sample type.

The sequenced material came from peripheral blood. The clonotype originates from a woman at least 80 years old with COVID-19, enrolled during active disease. Recombination linked TRBV5-1 to TRBJ2-5, and 11 junction bases match TRBD1. The CDR3 reads CASSSGQGAETQYF. The nucleotide sequence reads as follows: TGCGCCAGCAGCTCCGGACAGGGGGCCGAGACCCAGTACTTC.